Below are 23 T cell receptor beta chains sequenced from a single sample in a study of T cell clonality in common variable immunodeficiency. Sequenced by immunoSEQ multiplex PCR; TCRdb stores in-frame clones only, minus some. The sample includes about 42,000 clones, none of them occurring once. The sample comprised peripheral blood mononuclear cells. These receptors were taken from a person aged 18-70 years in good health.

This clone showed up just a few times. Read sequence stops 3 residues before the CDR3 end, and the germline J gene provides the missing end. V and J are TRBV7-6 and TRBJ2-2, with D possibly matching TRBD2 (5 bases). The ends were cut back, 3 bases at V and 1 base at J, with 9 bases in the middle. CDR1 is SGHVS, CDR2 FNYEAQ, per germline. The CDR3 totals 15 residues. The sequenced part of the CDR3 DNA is TGTGCCAGCAGCTTTTCGGCGGGGAACACCGGGGAG. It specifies CASSFSAGNTGE. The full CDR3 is CASSFSAGNTGELFF.

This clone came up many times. CDR3 protein: CASKSGKLFF. CDR3 bases read: TGTGCCAGTAAGAGCGGAAAA. V gene TRBV19 combines with J gene TRBJ1-4, with unresolved D. With the read ending 3 residues before the CDR3 end, the germline J gene is used to fill in that end. The CDR3 extends over 10 amino acids. Trimming shortened V by 7 bases and J by 10 bases, and 7 bases separated the two germline ends. In germline, CDR1 is LNHDA, CDR2 SQIVND (reference sequence).

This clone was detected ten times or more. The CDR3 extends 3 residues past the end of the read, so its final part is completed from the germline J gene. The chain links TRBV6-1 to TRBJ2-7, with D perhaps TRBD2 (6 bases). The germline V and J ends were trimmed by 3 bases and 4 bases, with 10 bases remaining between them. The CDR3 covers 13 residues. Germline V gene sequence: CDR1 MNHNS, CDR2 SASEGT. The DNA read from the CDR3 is TGTGCCAGCAGTGAGGAGGGCCGGTACGAG. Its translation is CASSEEGRYE. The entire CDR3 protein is CASSEEGRYEQYF.

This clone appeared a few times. Partial CDR3 DNA: TGTGCCAGCAGCCCGATAGCGGGAGGAAAAGAGACC. This sequence encodes CASSPIAGGKET. The entire CDR3 is CASSPIAGGKETQYF. This chain joins TRBV5-5 and TRBJ2-5; 10 nucleotides match TRBD2. The sequenced fragment ends 3 residues before the CDR3 boundary, so the rest is inferred from the germline J gene. V gave up 4 bases and J gave up 3 bases; unmatched junction bases: 6. The CDR3 consists of 15 residues. The germline V gene has CDR1 SGHKS and CDR2 YYEKEE (reference sequence).

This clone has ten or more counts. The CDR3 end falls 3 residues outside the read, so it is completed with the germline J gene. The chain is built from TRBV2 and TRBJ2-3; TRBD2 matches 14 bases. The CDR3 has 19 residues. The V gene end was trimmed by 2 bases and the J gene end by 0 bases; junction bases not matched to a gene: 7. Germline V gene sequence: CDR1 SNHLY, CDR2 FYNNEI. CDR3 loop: CASSELGTSGSFSTDTQYF. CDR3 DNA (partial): TGTGCCAGCAGTGAACTGGGGACTAGCGGGAGTTTTAGCACAGATACG.

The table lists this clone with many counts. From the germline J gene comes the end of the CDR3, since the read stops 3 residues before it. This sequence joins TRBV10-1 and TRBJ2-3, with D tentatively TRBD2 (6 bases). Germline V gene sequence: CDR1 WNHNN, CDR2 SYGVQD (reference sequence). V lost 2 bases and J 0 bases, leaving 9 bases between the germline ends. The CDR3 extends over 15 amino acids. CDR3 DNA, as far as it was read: TGCGCCAGCAGTGAGATCGGGGGAAGCACAGATACG. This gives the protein CASSEIGGSTDT. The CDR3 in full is CASSEIGGSTDTQYF.

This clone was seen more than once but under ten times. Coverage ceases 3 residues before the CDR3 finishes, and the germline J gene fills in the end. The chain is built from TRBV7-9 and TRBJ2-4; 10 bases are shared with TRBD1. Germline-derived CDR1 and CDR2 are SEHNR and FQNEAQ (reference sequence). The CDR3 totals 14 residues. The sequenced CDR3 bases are TGTGCCAGCAGCTTGGGGGGACAGGGGCACGGT. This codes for CASSLGGQGHG. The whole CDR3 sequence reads CASSLGGQGHGQYF.

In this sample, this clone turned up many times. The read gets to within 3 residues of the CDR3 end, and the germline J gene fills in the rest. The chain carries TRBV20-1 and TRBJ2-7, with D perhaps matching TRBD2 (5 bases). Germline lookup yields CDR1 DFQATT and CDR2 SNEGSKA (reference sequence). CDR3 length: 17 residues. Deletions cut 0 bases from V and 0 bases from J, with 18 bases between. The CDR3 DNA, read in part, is TGCAGTGCTAGAGATCGGTACGCTGGCGGGCGCTCCTACGAG. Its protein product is CSARDRYAGGRSYE. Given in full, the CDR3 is CSARDRYAGGRSYEQYF.

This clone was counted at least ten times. CDR3: CSAQKHPSGRGETQYF. CDR3 DNA (partial): TGCAGTGCTCAGAAGCACCCCAGCGGGAGAGGGGAGACC. This chain uses TRBV20-1 with TRBJ2-5, with TRBD2 matching over 8 bases. The read finishes 3 residues shy of the CDR3 end, and the germline J gene is used to complete it. With V trimmed by 5 bases and J by 5 bases, 16 bases remained unmatched. The CDR3 runs to 16 residues. Germline CDR1 reads DFQATT; CDR2 reads SNEGSKA (reference sequence).

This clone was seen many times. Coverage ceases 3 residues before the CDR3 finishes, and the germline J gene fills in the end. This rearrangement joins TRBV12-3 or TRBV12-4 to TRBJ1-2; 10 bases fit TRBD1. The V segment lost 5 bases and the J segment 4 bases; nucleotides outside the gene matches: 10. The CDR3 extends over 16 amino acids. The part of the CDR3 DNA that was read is TGTGCCAGCAGTCTAGGGAGACAGGGGGCGGTCTATGGC. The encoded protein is CASSLGRQGAVYG. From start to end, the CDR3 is CASSLGRQGAVYGYTF.

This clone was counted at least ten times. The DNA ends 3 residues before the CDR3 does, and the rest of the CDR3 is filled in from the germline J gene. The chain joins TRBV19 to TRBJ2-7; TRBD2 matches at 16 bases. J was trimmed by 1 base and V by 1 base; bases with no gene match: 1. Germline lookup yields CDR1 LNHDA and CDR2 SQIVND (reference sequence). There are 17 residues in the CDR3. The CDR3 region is CASSIVGLAGGSYEQYF. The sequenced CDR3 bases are TGTGCCAGTAGTATAGTGGGACTAGCGGGAGGGTCCTACGAG.

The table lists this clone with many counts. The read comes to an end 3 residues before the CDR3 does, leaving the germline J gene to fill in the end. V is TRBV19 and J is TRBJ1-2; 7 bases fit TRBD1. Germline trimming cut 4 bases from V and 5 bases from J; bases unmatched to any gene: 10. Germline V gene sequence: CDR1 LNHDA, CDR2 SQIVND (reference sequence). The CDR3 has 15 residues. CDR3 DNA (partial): TGTGCCAGTAGTACCCCCGGGACAGCGGTATATGGC. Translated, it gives CASSTPGTAVYG. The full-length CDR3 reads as CASSTPGTAVYGYTF. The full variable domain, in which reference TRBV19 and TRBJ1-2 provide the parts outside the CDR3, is DGGITQSPKYLFRKEGQNVTLSCEQNLNHDAMYWYRQDPGQGLRLIYYSQIVNDFQKGDIAEGYSVSREKKESFPLTVTSAQKNPTAFYLCASSTPGTAVYGYTFGSGTRLTVV.

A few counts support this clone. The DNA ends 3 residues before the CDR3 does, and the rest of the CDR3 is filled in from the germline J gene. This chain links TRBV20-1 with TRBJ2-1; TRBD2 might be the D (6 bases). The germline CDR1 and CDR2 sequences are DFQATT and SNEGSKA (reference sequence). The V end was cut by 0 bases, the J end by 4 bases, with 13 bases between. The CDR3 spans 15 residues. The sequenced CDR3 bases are TGCAGTGCTAGAGATTGGACTACCCAATACAATGAG. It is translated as CSARDWTTQYNE. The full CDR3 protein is CSARDWTTQYNEQFF.

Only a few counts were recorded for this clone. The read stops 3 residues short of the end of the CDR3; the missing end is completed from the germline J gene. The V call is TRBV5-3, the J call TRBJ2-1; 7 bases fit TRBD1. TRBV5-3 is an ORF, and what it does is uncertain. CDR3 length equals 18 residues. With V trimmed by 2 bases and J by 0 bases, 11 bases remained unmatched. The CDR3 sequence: CARSFGQEARRSYNEQFF. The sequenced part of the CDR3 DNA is TGTGCCAGAAGCTTCGGACAGGAGGCTCGCCGCTCCTACAATGAG.

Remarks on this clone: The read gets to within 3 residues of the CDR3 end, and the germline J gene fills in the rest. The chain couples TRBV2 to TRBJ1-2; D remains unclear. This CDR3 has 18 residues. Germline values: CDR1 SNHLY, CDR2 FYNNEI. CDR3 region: CASSEGPLLTSGSYDYTF. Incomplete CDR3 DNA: TGTGCCAGCAGTGAAGGGCCCCTCCTGACTAGCGGGTCCTACGAC.

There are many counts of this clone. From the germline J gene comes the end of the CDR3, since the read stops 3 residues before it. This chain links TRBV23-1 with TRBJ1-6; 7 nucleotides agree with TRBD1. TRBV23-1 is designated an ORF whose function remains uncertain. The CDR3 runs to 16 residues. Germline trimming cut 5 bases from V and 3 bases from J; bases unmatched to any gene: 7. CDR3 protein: CASSGPRQGYNSPLHF. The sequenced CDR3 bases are TGCGCCAGCAGTGGCCCCCGACAGGGCTATAATTCACCC.

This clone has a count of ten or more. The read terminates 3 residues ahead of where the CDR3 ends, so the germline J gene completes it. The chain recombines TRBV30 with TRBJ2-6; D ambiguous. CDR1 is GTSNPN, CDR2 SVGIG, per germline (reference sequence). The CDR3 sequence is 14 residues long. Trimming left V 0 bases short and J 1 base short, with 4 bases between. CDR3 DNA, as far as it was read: TGTGCCTGGAGTGTAGGGTCTGGGGCCAACGTC. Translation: CAWSVGSGANV. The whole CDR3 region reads CAWSVGSGANVLTF.

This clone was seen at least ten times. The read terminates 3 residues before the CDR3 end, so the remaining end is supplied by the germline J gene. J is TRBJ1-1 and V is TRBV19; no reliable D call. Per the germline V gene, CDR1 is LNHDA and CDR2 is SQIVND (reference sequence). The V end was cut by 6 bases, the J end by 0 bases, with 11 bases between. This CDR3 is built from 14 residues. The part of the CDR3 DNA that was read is TGTGCCAGTAGGCTAGCCGGTATGAACACTGAA. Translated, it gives CASRLAGMNTE. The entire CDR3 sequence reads CASRLAGMNTEAFF.

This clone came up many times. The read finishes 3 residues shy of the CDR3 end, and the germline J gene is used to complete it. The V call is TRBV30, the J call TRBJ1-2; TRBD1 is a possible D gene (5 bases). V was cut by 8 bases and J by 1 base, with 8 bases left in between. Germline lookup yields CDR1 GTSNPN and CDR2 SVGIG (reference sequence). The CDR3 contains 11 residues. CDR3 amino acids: CAGHFNYGYTF. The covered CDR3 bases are TGTGCCGGACACTTTAACTATGGC.

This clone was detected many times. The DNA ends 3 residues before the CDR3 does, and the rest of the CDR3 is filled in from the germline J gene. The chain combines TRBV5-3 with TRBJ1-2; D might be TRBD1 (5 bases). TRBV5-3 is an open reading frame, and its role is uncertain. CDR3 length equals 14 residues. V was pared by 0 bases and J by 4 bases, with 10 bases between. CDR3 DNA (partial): TGTGCCAGAAGCTTGGGGTTAGGGGCCTATGGC. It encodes CARSLGLGAYG. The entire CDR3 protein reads CARSLGLGAYGYTF.

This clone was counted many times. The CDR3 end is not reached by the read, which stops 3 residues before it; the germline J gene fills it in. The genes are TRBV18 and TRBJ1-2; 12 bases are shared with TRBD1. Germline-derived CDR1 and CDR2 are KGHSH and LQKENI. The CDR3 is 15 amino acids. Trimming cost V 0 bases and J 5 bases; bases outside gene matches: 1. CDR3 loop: CASSPPGQGAYGYTF. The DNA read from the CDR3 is TGTGCCAGCTCACCACCGGGACAGGGGGCATATGGC.

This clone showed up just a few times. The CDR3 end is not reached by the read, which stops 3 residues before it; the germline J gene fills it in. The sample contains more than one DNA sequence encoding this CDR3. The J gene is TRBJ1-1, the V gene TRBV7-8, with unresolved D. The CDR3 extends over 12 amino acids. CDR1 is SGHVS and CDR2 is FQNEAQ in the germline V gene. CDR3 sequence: CASSFPRSEAFF. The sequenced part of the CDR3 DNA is TGTGCCAGCAGTTTCCCCAGGAGCGAA.

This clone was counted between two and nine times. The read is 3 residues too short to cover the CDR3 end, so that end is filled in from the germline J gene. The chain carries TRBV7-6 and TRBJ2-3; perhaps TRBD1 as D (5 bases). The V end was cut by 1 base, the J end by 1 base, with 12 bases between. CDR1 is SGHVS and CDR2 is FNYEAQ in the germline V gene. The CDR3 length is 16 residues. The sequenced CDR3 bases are TGTGCCAGCAGCTTAGGCCAGGGCAGGGGCACAGATACG. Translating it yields CASSLGQGRGTDT. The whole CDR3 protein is CASSLGQGRGTDTQYF.